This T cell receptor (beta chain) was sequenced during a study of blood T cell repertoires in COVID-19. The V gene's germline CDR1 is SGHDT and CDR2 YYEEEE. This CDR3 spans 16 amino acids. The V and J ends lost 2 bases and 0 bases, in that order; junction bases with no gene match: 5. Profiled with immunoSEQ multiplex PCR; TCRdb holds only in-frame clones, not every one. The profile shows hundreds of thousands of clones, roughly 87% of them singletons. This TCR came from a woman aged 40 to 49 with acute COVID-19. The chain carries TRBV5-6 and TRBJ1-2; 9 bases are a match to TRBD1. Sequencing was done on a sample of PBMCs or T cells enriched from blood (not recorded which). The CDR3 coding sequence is TGTGCCAGCAGCTTCGGGACAGGGATTCCTAACTATGGCTACACCTTC. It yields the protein CASSFGTGIPNYGYTF.